The rows below give T cell receptor beta chains drawn from one sample of a study of T-cell reconstitution after alpha-beta-depleted transplantation in children. MiXCR, run by TCRdb on the PCR reads, gives a single entry per CDR3 protein. The sample records 300,000 to 400,000 distinct CDR3 sequences, 13% being singletons. Sample: PBMCs, taken from the stem cell graft. The receptors stem from a human donor who donated a stem cell graft to a child with Fanconi anemia. CDR3s include the opening cysteine and the closing phenylalanine or tryptophan. Each record gives: J gene, V gene, D gene, clone size, CDR3 DNA, CDR3 protein. D genes are given only for firm matches. Size tells how often a clone was seen (once, few, many) or the class of an expanded clone, and some rows leave it out.

TRBJ2-2 TRBV5-1 NA NA TGCGCCAGCAGCTTGGAGAGACCTACAACCGGGGAGCTGTTTTTT CASSLERPTTGELFF
TRBJ2-3 TRBV9 NA few TGTGCCAGCAGCGAAGGACAAAGCACAGATACGCAGTATTTT CASSEGQSTDTQYF
TRBJ1-1 TRBV15 NA few TGTGCCACCAGCAGAGAGAACGGAATGAACACTGAAGCTTTCTTT CATSRENGMNTEAFF
TRBJ1-1 TRBV7-8 TRBD1 NA TGTGCCAGCAGCTTATTAACAGGGGGAATTACTGAAGCTTTCTTT CASSLLTGGITEAFF
TRBJ2-1 TRBV7-2 TRBD2 NA TGTGCCAGCAGCTTTGCTCCCCTCACTAGCGGGGGGGACAATGAGCAGTTCTTC CASSFAPLTSGGDNEQFF
TRBJ1-5 TRBV7-9 TRBD1 NA TGTGCCAGCAGCTGGGACAGTAGCAATCAGCCCCAGCATTTT CASSWDSSNQPQHF
TRBJ1-5 TRBV6-5 NA many TGTGCCAGCAGTCCATCGGGGGTGGGCAATCAGCCCCAGCATTTT CASSPSGVGNQPQHF
TRBJ2-3 TRBV5-1 NA NA TGCGCCAGCAGGGAAACAGGACCCCCAGATACGCAGTATTTT CASRETGPPDTQYF
TRBJ2-2 TRBV7-9 NA NA TGTGCCAGCCGGACAGTCTTCAGCACCGGGGAGCTGTTTTTT CASRTVFSTGELFF
TRBJ2-1 TRBV6-2/TRBV6-3 NA NA TGTGCCAGCCGGAGGGGGGCCGCTATTAATGAGCAGTTCTTC CASRRGAAINEQFF
TRBJ1-5 TRBV5-1 NA NA TGCGCCAGCAGCTTGGATGGGTTTGTGGGCAATCAGCCCCAGCATTTT CASSLDGFVGNQPQHF
TRBJ1-1 TRBV28 NA NA TGTGCCAGCATTAGATTGGGCACTGAAGCTTTCTTT CASIRLGTEAFF
TRBJ1-5 TRBV20-1 TRBD1 NA TGCAGTGCTAGAGCGACAGGGGGCCGCAGCAATCAGCCCCAGCATTTT CSARATGGRSNQPQHF
TRBJ2-7 TRBV6-2/TRBV6-3 NA many TGTGCCAGCAGTTATCAAATTACCTACGAGCAGTACTTC CASSYQITYEQYF
TRBJ1-6 TRBV7-8 TRBD1 NA TGTGCCAGCAGGGGGACAGGGAATACACCCCTCCACTTT CASRGTGNTPLHF
TRBJ2-1 TRBV27 TRBD2 few TGTGCCAGCAGATTCAGGGCGGAAGAGGCGGGGGGTCCTCCTGGAAATGAGCAGTTCTTC CASRFRAEEAGGPPGNEQFF
TRBJ2-3 TRBV19 TRBD2 few TGTGCCAGTAGTATCTGGCGGGGGGGCCGCACAGATACGCAGTATTTT CASSIWRGGRTDTQYF
TRBJ2-3 TRBV12-3/TRBV12-4 NA NA TGTGCCAGCAGCCCCCCAGGGGCCGAAGATACGCAGTATTTT CASSPPGAEDTQYF
TRBJ2-5 TRBV6-5 NA few TGTGCCAGCAGTTACGTGAATGCCCAGTACTTC CASSYVNAQYF
TRBJ2-3 TRBV9 TRBD1 few TGTGCCAGCAGCGTCGGACAGGGTGCAGATACGCAGTATTTT CASSVGQGADTQYF
TRBJ1-2 TRBV2 TRBD1 NA TGTGCCAGCAGCGAGACCCAGACTACAGGGGTAGGCTACACCTTC CASSETQTTGVGYTF
TRBJ1-1 TRBV6-2/TRBV6-3 NA many TGTGCCAGCATCGTGGTAATACGGGACACTGAAGCTTTCTTT CASIVVIRDTEAFF
TRBJ1-1 TRBV3-1 NA NA TGTGCCAGCAGCCTCGGGGGACGGTTCACTGAAGCTTTCTTT CASSLGGRFTEAFF
TRBJ2-2 TRBV6-1 TRBD2 many TGTGCCAGCACGGGACTAGCGTCCGGGGAGCTGTTTTTT CASTGLASGELFF
TRBJ1-1 TRBV6-1 TRBD1 NA TGTGCCAGCAGATTGACAGGGGCCAACCCCAAAGCTTTCTTT CASRLTGANPKAFF
TRBJ1-2 TRBV7-8 TRBD1 once TGTGCCAGCAGCATGGACAGGATGTATGGCTACACCTTC CASSMDRMYGYTF
TRBJ2-1 TRBV7-3 TRBD2 few TGTGCCAGCAGCTTGAGCGGGGGGCGTGAGCAGTTCTTC CASSLSGGREQFF
TRBJ2-3 TRBV12-3/TRBV12-4 TRBD1 NA TGTGCCAGCAGTTTCGGGACAGGGCGAGATACGCAGTATTTT CASSFGTGRDTQYF
TRBJ2-1 TRBV18 NA many TGTGCCAGCTCACCGAGCAGGGGTGTTCCTACAAATGAGCAGTTCTTC CASSPSRGVPTNEQFF
TRBJ2-5 TRBV5-1 NA few TGCGCCAGCAGCCAAATGGGGCGGGGGCAGACCCAGTACTTC CASSQMGRGQTQYF
TRBJ2-3 TRBV20-1 TRBD2 NA TGCAGCCCGGGGGGAGCCCTCCCTAGCACAGATACGCAGTATTTT CSPGGALPSTDTQYF
TRBJ1-6 TRBV4-3 NA few TGCGCCAGCAGCCAAGATGCGCGTTCACCCCTCCACTTT CASSQDARSPLHF
TRBJ1-2 TRBV5-1 NA NA TGCGCCAGCAGCCCAAACCGCCCGGGGGATGGCTACACCTTC CASSPNRPGDGYTF
TRBJ2-7 TRBV6-1 NA few TGTGCCAGCAGACCTTCCGGGCCAACTCTCGTGCAGTACTTC CASRPSGPTLVQYF
TRBJ2-5 TRBV10-3 TRBD2 NA TGTGCCATCAGTCGGACTAGCGGGGTCCAAGAGACCCAGTACTTC CAISRTSGVQETQYF
TRBJ1-1 TRBV12-3/TRBV12-4 NA many TGTGCCAGCAGTTTTCTCCGGGCCGAAGCTTTCTTT CASSFLRAEAFF
TRBJ1-6 TRBV20-1 NA few TGCAGTACTAGCAAGGGCTTCATCGATTCACCCCTCCACTTT CSTSKGFIDSPLHF
TRBJ2-1 TRBV5-1 TRBD1 few TGCGCCAGCAGCTTGGGACAGGGGGCCCCAGCGGGGGTATTTAACAATGAGCAGTTCTTC CASSLGQGAPAGVFNNEQFF
TRBJ1-1 TRBV4-1 NA NA TGCGCCAGCAGCCAAGTTCCAGGGGAGAACACTGAAGCTTTCTTT CASSQVPGENTEAFF
TRBJ1-1 TRBV5-1 NA many TGCGCCAGCAGGACAGCGATGAACACTGAAGCTTTCTTT CASRTAMNTEAFF
TRBJ1-5 TRBV30 NA few TGTGCCTGGAGTGGACAGACGAATCAGCCCCAGCATTTT CAWSGQTNQPQHF
TRBJ2-2 TRBV5-1 NA few TGCGCCAGCAGCTTGACCGAAGGGGAGCTGTTTTTT CASSLTEGELFF
TRBJ1-2 TRBV7-2 TRBD1 NA TGTGCCAGCAGCCGAGGGGGCGGGTTGATAGAGGGCTACACCTTC CASSRGGGLIEGYTF
TRBJ2-5 TRBV5-1 NA NA TGCGCCAGCAGCTTGGCGAAGCATATACAAGAGACCCAGTACTTC CASSLAKHIQETQYF
TRBJ1-1 TRBV5-1 NA many TGCGCCAGCAGCTTGGAGGGATCGGACACTGAAGCTTTCTTT CASSLEGSDTEAFF